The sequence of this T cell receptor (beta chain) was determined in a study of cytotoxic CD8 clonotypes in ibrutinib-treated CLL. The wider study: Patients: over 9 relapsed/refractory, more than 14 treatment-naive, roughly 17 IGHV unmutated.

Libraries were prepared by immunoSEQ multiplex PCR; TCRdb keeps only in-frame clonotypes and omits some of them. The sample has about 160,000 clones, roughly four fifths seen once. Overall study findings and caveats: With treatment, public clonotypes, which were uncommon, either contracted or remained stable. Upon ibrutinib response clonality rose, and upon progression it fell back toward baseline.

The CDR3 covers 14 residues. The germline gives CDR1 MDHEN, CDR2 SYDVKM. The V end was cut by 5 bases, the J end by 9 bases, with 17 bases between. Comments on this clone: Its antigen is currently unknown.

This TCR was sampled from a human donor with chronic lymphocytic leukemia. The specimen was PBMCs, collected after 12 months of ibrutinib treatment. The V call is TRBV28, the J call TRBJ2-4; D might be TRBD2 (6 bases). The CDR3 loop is CASSPRRGLTIQYF. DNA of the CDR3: TGTGCCAGCAGTCCCCGGCGGGGATTAACCATTCAGTACTTC.